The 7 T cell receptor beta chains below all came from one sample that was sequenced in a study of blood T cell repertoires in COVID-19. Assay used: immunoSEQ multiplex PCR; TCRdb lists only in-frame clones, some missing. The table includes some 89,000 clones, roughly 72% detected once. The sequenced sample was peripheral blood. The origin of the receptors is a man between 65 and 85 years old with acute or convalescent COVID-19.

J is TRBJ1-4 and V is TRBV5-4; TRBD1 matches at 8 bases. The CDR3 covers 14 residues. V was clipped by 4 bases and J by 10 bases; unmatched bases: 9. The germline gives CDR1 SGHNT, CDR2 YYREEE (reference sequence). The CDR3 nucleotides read TGTGCCAGCAGCGAGGGGACAGGTGACGGAAAACTGTTTTTT. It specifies CASSEGTGDGKLFF. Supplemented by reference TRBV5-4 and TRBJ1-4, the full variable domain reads ETGVTQSPTHLIKTRGQQVTLRCSSQSGHNTVSWYQQALGQGPQFIFQYYREEENGRGNFPPRFSGLQFPNYSSELNVNALELDDSALYLCASSEGTGDGKLFFGSGTQLSVL.

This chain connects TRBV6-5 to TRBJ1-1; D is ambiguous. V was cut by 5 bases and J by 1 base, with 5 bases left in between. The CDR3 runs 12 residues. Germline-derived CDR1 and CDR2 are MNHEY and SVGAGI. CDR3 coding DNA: TGTGCCAGCAGTCGGGGGAACACTGAAGCTTTCTTT. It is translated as CASSRGNTEAFF.

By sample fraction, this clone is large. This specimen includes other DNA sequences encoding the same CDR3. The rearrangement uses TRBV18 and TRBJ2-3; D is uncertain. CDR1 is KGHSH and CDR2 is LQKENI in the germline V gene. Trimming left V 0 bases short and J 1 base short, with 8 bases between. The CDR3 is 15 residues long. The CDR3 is CASSPPASRTDTQYF. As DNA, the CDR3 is TGTGCCAGCTCACCACCGGCCTCCCGCACAGATACGCAGTATTTT.

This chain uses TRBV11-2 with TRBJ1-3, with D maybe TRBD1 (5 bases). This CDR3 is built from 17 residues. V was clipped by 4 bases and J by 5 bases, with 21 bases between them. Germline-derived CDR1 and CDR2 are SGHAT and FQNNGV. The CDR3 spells CASSSLKRQSVRNTIYF. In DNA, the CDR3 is TGTGCCAGCAGCTCGTTGAAAAGACAGTCCGTTAGAAACACCATATATTTT. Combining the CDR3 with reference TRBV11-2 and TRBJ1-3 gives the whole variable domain EAGVAQSPRYKIIEKRQSVAFWCNPISGHATLYWYQQILGQGPKLLIQFQNNGVVDDSQLPKDRFSAERLKGVDSTLKIQPAKLEDSAVYLCASSSLKRQSVRNTIYFGEGSWLTVV.

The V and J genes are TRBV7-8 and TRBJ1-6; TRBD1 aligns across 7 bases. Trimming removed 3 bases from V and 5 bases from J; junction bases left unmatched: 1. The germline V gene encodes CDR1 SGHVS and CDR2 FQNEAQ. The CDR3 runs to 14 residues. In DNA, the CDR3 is TGTGCCAGCAGCTTGGGACAGAATAATTCACCCCTCCACTTT. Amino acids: CASSLGQNNSPLHF.

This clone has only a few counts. The CDR3 loop reads CASRRSGYNSPLHF. As DNA, the CDR3 is TGTGCCAGCAGACGGAGCGGGTATAATTCACCCCTCCACTTT. This rearrangement joins TRBV6-5 to TRBJ1-6; D unresolved. Per germline, CDR1 MNHEY and CDR2 SVGAGI. The V end was cut by 6 bases, the J end by 4 bases, with 10 bases between. This CDR3 region has 14 residues.

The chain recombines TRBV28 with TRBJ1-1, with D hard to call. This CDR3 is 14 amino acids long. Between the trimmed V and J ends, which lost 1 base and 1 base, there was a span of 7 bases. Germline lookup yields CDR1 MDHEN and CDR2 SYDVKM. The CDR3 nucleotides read TGTGCCAGCAGTTTATTGGGCCGGAACACTGAAGCTTTCTTT. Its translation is CASSLLGRNTEAFF.